These 17 T cell receptor beta chains share one sample of origin, sequenced in a study of prognosis after radiotherapy for stage I lung cancer. Genomic DNA was subjected to two-round multiplex PCR for amplification of TCR beta CDR3. TRBV and TRBJ genes each had their own specific primers in first-round PCR. Via MiXCR, TCRdb re-called the multiplex PCR reads, giving one row per CDR3 protein. In the table there are about 47,000 distinct CDR3 sequences, 30% to 35% of which are singletons. This sample comprised PBMCs, obtained before or after stereotactic body radiation therapy (not recorded which). All receptors come from a donor aged 50 or older with non-small cell lung cancer.

This clonotype was seen a few times. A read error is possible here, since a much larger clone lies one base away. The CDR3 is CASSFLTSGSSADTQYF. The CDR3 DNA reads as TGTGCCAGCAGTTTCCTGACTAGCGGGAGTTCGGCAGATACGCAGTATTTT. V is TRBV6-4 and J is TRBJ2-3; 12 bases agree with TRBD2. V was clipped by 5 bases and J by 4 bases; unmatched bases: 10. Germline V gene lookup returns CDR1 MRHNA and CDR2 SNTAGT. This CDR3 has 17 residues.

The rearrangement uses TRBV9 and TRBJ1-6, with 7 bases fitting TRBD1. The germline V gene has CDR1 SGDLS and CDR2 YYNGEE. The CDR3 sequence is 14 residues long. J gave up 8 bases and V 4 bases, and 6 bases lay outside the gene matches. This CDR3 reads CASSHRDRDSPLHF. In DNA form, the CDR3 reads TGTGCCAGCAGCCACCGTGACAGGGATTCACCCCTCCACTTT.

This clonotype has at least ten counts. The chain combines TRBV20-1 with TRBJ1-1; 10 bases map to TRBD1. The length of the CDR3 is 13 residues. V shed 8 bases, J shed 4 bases, and the junction held 7 bases outside the gene matches. CDR1 DFQATT and CDR2 SNEGSKA come from the germline V gene (reference sequence). The DNA of the CDR3 is TGCAGTTATTCCGGGACAGGGGCCACTGAAGCTTTCTTT. It codes for CSYSGTGATEAFF.

This clonotype was detected ten times or more. The V call is TRBV4-2, the J call TRBJ2-5; 10 bases are shared with TRBD2. The CDR3 totals 14 residues. V gave up 4 bases and J gave up 3 bases; unmatched junction bases: 2. The germline CDR1 and CDR2 sequences are LGHNA and YNFKEQ. CDR3 in amino acids: CASSPGLAEETQYF. CDR3 in DNA: TGTGCCAGCAGCCCCGGACTAGCGGAAGAGACCCAGTACTTC.

By share of the sample, this clonotype is medium-sized. This chain joins TRBV30 and TRBJ1-2; 7 bases agree with TRBD1. V trimming: 4 bases; J trimming: 5 bases; junction bases outside the gene matches: 7. CDR3 length equals 13 residues. The germline V gene encodes CDR1 GTSNPN and CDR2 SVGIG (reference sequence). The CDR3 reads CAWKPRRGYGYTF. The CDR3 bases are TGTGCCTGGAAGCCACGCAGGGGGTATGGCTACACCTTC.

Many counts were recorded for this clonotype. An end of the junction does not agree with germline; a read error may underlie this. This chain links TRBV28 with TRBJ1-5, with 10 bases aligning to TRBD1. The germline CDR1 and CDR2 sequences are MDHEN and SYDVKM. This CDR3 is 15 amino acids long. The CDR3 DNA is TGTGCCAGCAGTTTGTGGGACAGGGGCAATCGGCCCCAGCATTTT. Translated: CASSLWDRGNRPQHF.

This clonotype was picked up a small number of times. The chain is built from TRBV15 and TRBJ2-4, with 8 bases aligning to TRBD2. V dropped 6 bases and J dropped 1; count of bases not matched to a gene: 5. CDR1 and CDR2 (germline): LNHNV, YYDKDF (reference sequence). CDR3 length: 15 amino acids. For the CDR3, the DNA is TGTGCCACCAGTAGCGGGGAAGGGGCCAAAAACATTCAGTACTTC. This encodes CATSSGEGAKNIQYF.

About this clonotype itself: At one end the junction does not follow the germline gene, possibly because of a read error. The V and J genes are TRBV7-2 and TRBJ2-2; a weak D match, TRBD2 (6 bases). From germline, CDR1 is SGHTA and CDR2 FQGNSA. The CDR3 contains 14 residues. CDR3 amino acids: CASSLAAGTGGLFF. CDR3 DNA sequence: TGTGCCAGCAGCTTAGCAGCGGGCACCGGGGGGCTGTTTTTT.

About this clonotype itself: This may stem from a read error, because a much larger clone lies one nucleotide away. The chain has TRBV29-1 and TRBJ2-7; D uncertain. The germline CDR1 and CDR2 sequences are SQVTM and ANQGSEA. The CDR3 extends over 12 amino acids. The CDR3 DNA sequence: TGCAGCGTTGAAGGGAAGCTCTACGAGCATTACTTC. Amino acids: CSVEGKLYEHYF.

V gene TRBV5-4 combines with J gene TRBJ2-1; TRBD2 agrees at 8 bases. Trimming at V came to 6 bases and at J to 9 bases, leaving 14 bases not matched to a gene. The CDR3 extends over 15 amino acids. The germline V gene encodes CDR1 SGHNT and CDR2 YYREEE (reference sequence). DNA of the CDR3: TGTGCCAGCACCTCGCCGGGACTCCGGGGGGGTGAGCAGTTCTTC. The encoded protein is CASTSPGLRGGEQFF.

V gene TRBV25-1 combines with J gene TRBJ2-1, with 8 bases fitting TRBD2. Germline loops: CDR1 MGHDK, CDR2 SYGVNS. The V gene end was trimmed by 2 bases and the J gene end by 6 bases; junction bases not matched to a gene: 6. This CDR3 is built from 15 residues. Written as DNA, the CDR3 is TGTGCCAGCAGTGAAGGGAGACTAGCGACCAATGAGCAGTTCTTC. It yields the protein CASSEGRLATNEQFF.

A remark on this clonotype: Since a far larger clone is one base different, this is likely a read error. The V call is TRBV6-9, the J call TRBJ2-7, with TRBD1 matching 8 bases. V lost 3 bases to trimming and J lost 6 bases; unmatched junction nucleotides: 7. Germline-derived CDR1 and CDR2 are MNHGY and SVAAGI. The CDR3 has 14 amino acids. CDR3 DNA: TGTGCCAGCAGTTACTTGACAGGGGACCGCGAGCAGTACTTC. This translates into CASSYLTGDREQYF.

Of note for this clonotype: A far larger clone is off by one base, so a read error is likely. V and J are TRBV6-5 and TRBJ2-3; D call uncertain. The CDR3 is 12 amino acids. Per germline, CDR1 MNHEY and CDR2 SVGAGI. V was pared by 1 base and J by 7 bases, with 6 bases between. Written as DNA, the CDR3 is TGTGCCAGCAGTTACTTAATGTATACGCAGTATTTT. Its protein product is CASSYLMYTQYF.

This clonotype appeared many times. V gene TRBV11-2 combines with J gene TRBJ1-1; unclear D gene. The germline gives CDR1 SGHAT, CDR2 FQNNGV. The CDR3 has 15 residues. The V end lost 1 base, the J end lost 5 bases, and 14 bases lay between the germline ends. The CDR3 DNA follows: TGTGCCAGCAGCTTAGGTCTGGGCGGGAGTACTGAAGCTTTCTTT. Its protein is CASSLGLGGSTEAFF.

This clonotype has at least ten counts. The chain couples TRBV11-2 to TRBJ1-1; tentative D call: TRBD1 (6 bases). Germline V gene lookup returns CDR1 SGHAT and CDR2 FQNNGV. CDR3 size: 14 residues. Trimming shortened V by 5 bases and J by 0 bases, and 10 bases separated the two germline ends. The DNA for the CDR3 is TGTGCCAGCAGCACCGGACAGATGAACACTGAAGCTTTCTTT. Residues: CASSTGQMNTEAFF.

Concerning this clonotype itself: A read error may be the cause here, since a much bigger clone is one base away. The V gene is TRBV7-3, the J gene TRBJ1-1, with D maybe TRBD1 (5 bases). The CDR3 totals 16 residues. V was cut by 5 bases and J by 2 bases, with 18 bases left in between. Germline assignment: CDR1 SGHTA and CDR2 FQGTGA. The CDR3 reads CASSQLPGTDNTEAFF. The CDR3, as DNA: TGTGCCAGCAGCCAACTGCCCGGGACGGATAACACTGAAGCTTTCTTT. Together with reference TRBV7-3 and TRBJ1-1, the CDR3 gives the full variable domain: GAGVSQTPSNKVTEKGKYVELRCDPISGHTALYWYRQSLGQGPEFLIYFQGTGAADDSGLPNDRFFAVRPEGSVSTLKIQRTERGDSAVYLCASSQLPGTDNTEAFFGQGTRLTVV.

This clonotype was counted many times. V is TRBV7-2 and J is TRBJ1-6, with a tentative D call TRBD1 (6 bases). CDR3 length equals 13 residues. Germline CDR1 reads SGHTA; CDR2 reads FQGNSA. V was pared by 5 bases and J by 14 bases, with 16 bases between. The CDR3 DNA follows: TGTGCCAGCAGCACAATGACAGGTGGTACCCTCCACTTT. This encodes CASSTMTGGTLHF. The full variable domain, in which reference TRBV7-2 and TRBJ1-6 provide the parts outside the CDR3, is GAGVSQSPSNKVTEKGKDVELRCDPISGHTALYWYRQSLGQGLEFLIYFQGNSAPDKSGLPSDRFSAERTGGSVSTLTIQRTQQEDSAVYLCASSTMTGGTLHFGNGTRLTVT.